Following are 14 T cell receptor beta chains from one sample sequenced in a study of blood T cells in healthy people across ages. A second PCR of roughly 7 to 11 cycles used a sample-barcoded 5' primer and a J-beta primer mix. MiXCR was run by TCRdb on the 5' RACE reads, yielding one entry per CDR3 protein. The sample lists around 1,700,000 distinct CDR3 sequences, 28% occurring once. What was sequenced was blood. Receptors were obtained from a woman aged 25 to 39 in good health.

This clonotype came up a few times. At one end, the junction sequence differs from germline, possibly due to a read error. J is TRBJ2-7 and V is TRBV6-2 or TRBV6-3; 9 bases map to TRBD1. This CDR3 contains 13 residues. CDR1 is MNHEY, CDR2 SVGEGT, per germline. CDR3 amino acids: CTSSGQGRYEQYF. The CDR3, as DNA: TGTACCAGCAGCGGACAGGGGCGTTACGAGCAGTACTTC.

This clonotype appeared many times. V gene TRBV20-1 combines with J gene TRBJ2-1; the match to TRBD1 covers 8 bases. The CDR3 covers 12 residues. The ends lost 3 bases at V and 8 bases at J; junction bases unmatched: 3. Germline loops: CDR1 DFQATT, CDR2 SNEGSKA (reference sequence). CDR3 in amino acids: CSASGTGYEQFF. CDR3 nucleotide sequence: TGCAGTGCTAGTGGGACAGGCTATGAGCAGTTCTTC.

This clonotype showed up just once. This CDR3 reads CASSFGAGTGGSPLHF. The CDR3 nucleotides are TGCGCCAGCAGCTTTGGCGCCGGGACAGGGGGTTCACCCCTCCACTTT. The chain is built from TRBV5-1 and TRBJ1-6, with 11 bases aligning to TRBD1. The V segment lost 2 bases and the J segment 9 bases; nucleotides outside the gene matches: 7. CDR3 length: 16 amino acids. Germline V gene sequence: CDR1 SGHRS, CDR2 YFSETQ. Full variable domain (remainder filled in from reference TRBV5-1 and TRBJ1-6): KAGVTQTPRYLIKTRGQQVTLSCSPISGHRSVSWYQQTPGQGLQFLFEYFSETQRNKGNFPGRFSGRQFSNSRSEMNVSTLELGDSALYLCASSFGAGTGGSPLHFGNGTRLTVT.

This clonotype was counted many times. Because the CDR3's place on the DNA is in doubt, the DNA is left out and the CDR3 is given as listed by TCRdb. This rearrangement joins TRBV28 to TRBJ2-1; the table's D call, TRBD1, was not checked against the DNA. Germline values: CDR1 MDHEN, CDR2 SYDVKM. The CDR3 is 15 residues long, counting both termini. The chain's CDR3 is CASSSSRTRANEQFF.

In regard to this clonotype: Possible read error: a much larger clone is one base away. The rearrangement uses TRBV24-1 and TRBJ2-7, with a weak D call TRBD2 (5 bases). Germline values: CDR1 KGHDR, CDR2 SFDVKD. Trimming removed 0 bases at V and 7 bases at J, with 12 bases between. CDR3 length: 14 amino acids. CDR3 sequence (DNA): TGTGCCACCAGTGATTTGGCGGGTTACAATGAGCAGTACTTC. It encodes CATSDLAGYNEQYF.

Of note for this clonotype: Sequence at one end of the junction differs from germline and may be a read error. As DNA, the CDR3 is TGTGCCAGCAGGTCAACAGGTACGCAGTATTTT. The encoded protein is CASRSTGTQYF. V gene TRBV12-3 or TRBV12-4 combines with J gene TRBJ2-3; D possibly corresponds to TRBD1 (5 bases). The CDR3 is 11 residues long.

The chain links TRBV18 to TRBJ1-5; D unclear. The CDR3 totals 14 residues. From germline, CDR1 is KGHSH and CDR2 LQKENI. V was shortened by 3 bases and J by 0 bases, with 6 bases between the two germline ends. CDR3 loop: CASSPPNSNQPQHF. The CDR3 nucleotides read TGTGCCAGCTCACCCCCTAATAGCAATCAGCCCCAGCATTTT.

The genes are TRBV7-2 and TRBJ2-5; D unclear. Germline values: CDR1 SGHTA, CDR2 FQGNSA. Trimming took off 5 bases at V and 2 bases at J, with 15 bases between the two ends. This CDR3 region has 15 residues. CDR3 residues: CASSIPSRAQETQYF. DNA for the CDR3: TGTGCCAGCAGCATCCCCTCTAGGGCTCAAGAGACCCAGTACTTC.

V and J are TRBV12-3 or TRBV12-4 and TRBJ1-2; possibly TRBD1 for D (6 bases). This CDR3 has 13 amino acids. The germline V and J ends were trimmed by 6 bases and 7 bases, with 15 bases remaining between them. The CDR3: CASRPQGQGGYTF. As DNA, the CDR3 is TGTGCCAGCAGGCCCCAGGGGCAGGGTGGCTACACCTTC.

The genes are TRBV7-7 and TRBJ2-7; TRBD1 matches at 9 bases. Germline values: CDR1 SSHAT, CDR2 FNYEAQ (reference sequence). Trimming at V came to 5 bases and at J to 8 bases, leaving 10 bases not matched to a gene. The CDR3 extends over 14 amino acids. The CDR3 loop reads CASSPAGTGTKQYF. In nucleotides, the CDR3 is TGTGCCAGCAGCCCGGCGGGGACAGGGACGAAGCAGTACTTC.

This clonotype was found many times. The chain links TRBV20-1 to TRBJ2-7; a weak D match, TRBD1 (5 bases). Trimming left V 0 bases short and J 6 bases short, with 9 bases between. Germline V gives CDR1 DFQATT, CDR2 SNEGSKA (reference sequence). CDR3 size: 12 residues. The CDR3 protein is CSAREAGREQYF. The CDR3 DNA is TGCAGTGCTAGAGAAGCAGGGCGCGAGCAGTACTTC.

As for this clonotype: This clone may be a read error of a much larger clone one base away. The chain couples TRBV29-1 to TRBJ2-1; possibly TRBD1 for D (5 bases). Trimming cost V 5 bases and J 10 bases, with 15 bases left between them. This CDR3 region has 12 residues. Germline assignment: CDR1 SQVTM and CDR2 ANQGSEA. The CDR3 sequence: CSVSGNSYEQFF. CDR3 nucleotides: TGCAGCGTTTCAGGGAACTCCTACGAGCAGTTCTTC.

The rearrangement uses TRBV2 and TRBJ1-2, with D hard to call. The CDR3 has 14 residues. The ends were cut back, 7 bases at V and 3 bases at J, with 15 bases in the middle. The germline CDR1 and CDR2 sequences are SNHLY and FYNNEI. The CDR3 sequence: CASTTSGPDYGYTF. CDR3 sequence (DNA): TGTGCCAGCACTACCTCTGGCCCGGACTATGGCTACACCTTC. The whole variable domain, remainder taken from reference TRBV2 and TRBJ1-2, is EPEVTQTPSHQVTQMGQEVILRCVPISNHLYFYWYRQILGQKVEFLVSFYNNEISEKSEIFDDQFSVERPDGSNFTLKIRSTKLEDSAMYFCASTTSGPDYGYTFGSGTRLTVV.

The genes are TRBV12-3 or TRBV12-4 and TRBJ1-2; maybe TRBD1 (5 bases). CDR3 length equals 15 residues. V shed 5 bases and J shed 1 base, with 14 bases lying between them. This chain's CDR3 is CASSALGRHNYGYTF. CDR3 bases: TGTGCCAGCAGTGCCCTGGGACGGCATAACTATGGCTACACCTTC.